This entry lists 14 T cell receptor beta chains sequenced from one sample in a study of blood T cell repertoires in COVID-19. Profiled with immunoSEQ multiplex PCR; TCRdb holds only in-frame clones, not every one. The sample yields about 85,000 clones, roughly 89% seen once. Input material: peripheral blood. These TCRs come from a man aged 50 to 59 with acute or convalescent COVID-19.

The chain has TRBV19 and TRBJ2-1; TRBD2 aligns across 8 bases. CDR3 length equals 14 residues. J lost 6 bases, V lost 8 bases, and 9 bases had no gene match. The germline V gene has CDR1 LNHDA and CDR2 SQIVND (reference sequence). The CDR3 region has the DNA TGTGCCAGTTCTCGGGGGGGGTCAGTCAATGAGCAGTTCTTC. Protein sequence: CASSRGGSVNEQFF.

The rearrangement uses TRBV12-3 or TRBV12-4 and TRBJ2-5, with 9 nucleotides matching TRBD1. Trimming cost V 6 bases and J 5 bases; bases outside gene matches: 4. This CDR3 contains 13 residues. The CDR3, as DNA: TGTGCCAGCAGCCGGACAGGGGAGGAGACCCAGTACTTC. This gives the protein CASSRTGEETQYF.

V and J are TRBV25-1 and TRBJ1-3; 7 bases agree with TRBD1. Germline V CDR1 and CDR2: MGHDK, SYGVNS. V lost 5 bases, J lost 4 bases, and 5 bases stayed unmatched. This CDR3 spans 14 amino acids. The CDR3 DNA reads TGTGCCAGCAGTAATCCGGGACAGGGAAACACCATATATTTT. Its protein product is CASSNPGQGNTIYF.

The chain couples TRBV7-8 to TRBJ2-7, with TRBD2 identical over 9 bases. The CDR3 length is 14 residues. With V trimmed by 1 base and J by 6 bases, 4 bases remained unmatched. Germline values: CDR1 SGHVS, CDR2 FQNEAQ. The CDR3: CASSLELAGSEQYF. CDR3 coding DNA: TGTGCCAGCAGCTTAGAACTAGCGGGTTCCGAGCAGTACTTC.

The genes are TRBV5-1 and TRBJ2-7, with D maybe TRBD2 (6 bases). The CDR3 spans 13 residues. Germline V gene sequence: CDR1 SGHRS, CDR2 YFSETQ. Trimming removed 0 bases from V and 6 bases from J, with 10 bases in between. The CDR3 region has the DNA TGCGCCAGCAGCTTGGACCGGGGGAGCGAGCAGTACGTC. This translates into CASSLDRGSEQYV.

The count of this clone is one. The chain employs TRBV18 and TRBJ1-4, with D unclear. Germline V gene data show CDR1 as KGHSH and CDR2 as LQKENI. This CDR3 has 12 amino acids. With 6 bases removed from V and 3 bases from J, the gap between germline ends came to 5 bases. The CDR3 is CASSRANEKLFF. The CDR3 DNA follows: TGTGCCAGCTCTAGAGCTAATGAAAAACTGTTTTTT.

The chain has TRBV12-3 or TRBV12-4 and TRBJ2-1; the D is unclear. CDR3 length equals 12 residues. The germline V and J ends were trimmed by 3 bases and 7 bases, with 7 bases remaining between them. Here the CDR3 reads CASSFLANEQFF. CDR3 sequence (DNA): TGTGCCAGCAGTTTTTTGGCTAATGAGCAGTTCTTC.

The table lists this clone with a count of one. V and J are TRBV2 and TRBJ1-5; a possible D gene is TRBD1 (6 bases). Trimming took off 6 bases at V and 1 base at J, with 10 bases between the two ends. This CDR3 is 14 amino acids long. Germline V gene lookup returns CDR1 SNHLY and CDR2 FYNNEI. The CDR3 nucleotides read TGTGCCAGCAGCGCGGACAGAAGCAATCAGCCCCAGCATTTT. It is translated as CASSADRSNQPQHF.

V is TRBV18 and J is TRBJ1-1, with 10 bases identical to TRBD1. V shed 0 bases and J 4 bases; nucleotides not matched to a gene: 2. The CDR3 consists of 15 residues. Germline CDR1 and CDR2: KGHSH and LQKENI. This chain's CDR3 is CASSPPGTGVTEAFF. CDR3 bases: TGTGCCAGCTCACCACCGGGGACAGGGGTCACTGAAGCTTTCTTT.

This CDR3 reads CASSQAYGTGGYEQYF. Written as DNA, the CDR3 is TGCGCCAGCAGCCAGGCTTACGGGACAGGGGGCTACGAGCAGTACTTC. The chain links TRBV4-1 to TRBJ2-7, with 11 bases lining up with TRBD1. The CDR3 has 16 residues. V trimming: 3 bases; J trimming: 3 bases; junction bases outside the gene matches: 7. Looked up from germline, CDR1 is MGHRA and CDR2 is YSYEKL.

The chain has TRBV5-1 and TRBJ1-1, with 7 bases that match TRBD1. This CDR3 is 15 amino acids long. In germline, CDR1 is SGHRS, CDR2 YFSETQ. J was trimmed by 5 bases and V by 4 bases; bases with no gene match: 11. The CDR3 is CASSLGGTGETEAFF. DNA of the CDR3: TGCGCCAGCAGCCTGGGGGGCACAGGGGAGACTGAAGCTTTCTTT. Full variable domain (missing parts from reference TRBV5-1 and TRBJ1-1): KAGVTQTPRYLIKTRGQQVTLSCSPISGHRSVSWYQQTPGQGLQFLFEYFSETQRNKGNFPGRFSGRQFSNSRSEMNVSTLELGDSALYLCASSLGGTGETEAFFGQGTRLTVV.

This chain connects TRBV18 to TRBJ2-3; tentatively, D is TRBD1 (5 bases). V lost 8 bases and J 3 bases, leaving 12 bases between the germline ends. The CDR3 spans 13 residues. Per germline, CDR1 KGHSH and CDR2 LQKENI. The CDR3 sequence is CASRQTATDTQYF. CDR3 coding DNA: TGTGCCAGCCGACAGACGGCAACAGATACGCAGTATTTT.

The rearrangement links TRBV19 to TRBJ2-1; TRBD2 matches 11 bases. The CDR3 loop spans 16 amino acids. J was trimmed by 4 bases and V by 3 bases; bases with no gene match: 5. The germline V gene has CDR1 LNHDA and CDR2 SQIVND (reference sequence). The CDR3 protein is CASSISASGGYNEQFF. CDR3 in DNA: TGTGCCAGTAGTATCTCGGCTAGCGGGGGGTACAATGAGCAGTTCTTC.

In this sample, this clone turned up a few times. The V call is TRBV27, the J call TRBJ1-2; unclear D gene. Germline CDR1 reads MNHEY; CDR2 reads SMNVEV (reference sequence). The CDR3 totals 16 residues. V lost 7 bases, J lost 0 bases, and 18 bases lay in between. The CDR3 DNA sequence: TGTGCCAGCACCAGTTTGGCCCGGGGTACTAACTATGGCTACACCTTC. This sequence encodes CASTSLARGTNYGYTF.